This T cell receptor beta chain was identified in a study of T cell repertoires in cytomegalovirus infection. Note on this clonotype: The antigen is not known.

TCRdb redid the calling of the reads with MiXCR, one entry per CDR3 protein. The top ten clones hold 20% of a sample with 300,000 to 400,000 distinct CDR3 sequences, 25% to 30% of them seen once. The CDR3 sequence is 17 residues long. From germline, CDR1 is SEHNR and CDR2 FQNEAQ (reference sequence). Trimming took 5 bases from V and 0 from J; bases not matched to a gene: 7. The chain employs TRBV7-9 and TRBJ1-6; the match to TRBD1 covers 7 bases. The sequence was collected from a human donor in good health (CMV status not recorded). Some clones in this sample may be carry-over from other donors' samples. This specimen was cultured PBMCs, taken from culture after CMV antigen stimulation. The chain's CDR3 is CASSANRGRSYNSPLHF. Here the CDR3 DNA reads TGTGCCAGCAGCGCAAACAGGGGTCGCTCCTATAATTCACCCCTCCACTTT.